The present T cell receptor beta chain was sequenced within a study of human T cells and chemical hapten exposure. The overall study: Small volume differences among pooled libraries mainly caused per-sample TCR yield variation.

Time point specified: healthy volunteer bleed at 2 weeks. Total RNA came from unfractionated whole blood. Within the library, unique molecular identifiers were attached to each individual cDNA molecule. Original processing methods: Samples held a median of 95,638 TCRs, range about 23,224–700,000. TCRdb fed the RACE reads into MiXCR, producing one record per CDR3 protein. The V and J calls follow TCRdb's processing rather than the paper's. This sample has around 130,000 distinct CDR3 sequences, with 9% to 10% found just once. Many counts were recorded for this clonotype. Per germline, CDR1 LNHNV and CDR2 YYDKDF (reference sequence). The V gene lost 4 bases and the J gene lost 9 bases, with 13 bases spanning the gap. This CDR3 has 13 residues.

V is TRBV15 and J is TRBJ2-1; D not resolved. Sequenced material: whole blood. The receptor was derived from a male donor in good health. Some clones in this sample may be carry-over from other donors' samples. The CDR3 loop is CATSKRSGGEQFF. For the CDR3, the DNA is TGTGCCACCAGCAAACGGTCAGGCGGTGAGCAGTTCTTC.